This note documents a single TCR beta chain sequence. Its specificity is unknown. These data are taken from a study of shared clonotypes between healthy human individuals. Study results and limitations: On the whole, naive subsets had larger estimated richness than memory subsets had. Lower generation probabilities were found for non-shared clonotypes than for those shared by all four donors.

Cells designated naive CD8 were CD45RO-negative and were positively selected for CCR7, with terminally differentiated effector memory CD45RA+ cells excluded. Assay: immunoSEQ multiplex PCR; the TCRdb copy retains only in-frame clones and omits some. Altogether millions of clones are present, approximately 94% being singletons, with the ten largest covering about 1.1%. This receptor was obtained from a man aged 18 to 29 in good health. Sequenced material: naive CD8+ T cells sorted from blood.

The CDR3 spells CASNLNTGELFF. In nucleotides, the CDR3 is TGTGCCAGCAACCTCAACACCGGGGAGCTGTTTTTT. The genes are TRBV5-8 and TRBJ2-2; D call uncertain. The germline CDR1 and CDR2 sequences are SGHTS and YDEGEE. This CDR3 contains 12 residues. V was pared by 6 bases and J by 2 bases, with 5 bases between.